In this sample, the clone carrying this T cell receptor (beta chain) turned up once. The data were taken from a study of blood T cell repertoires in COVID-19. The wider study: PBMCs, B-cell-depleted T cells, or T cells were the source of the cDNA or gDNA that made up the material.

Participant-given clinical history determined each cohort assignment. The CDR3 has 14 residues. V was trimmed by 9 bases and J by 2 bases, leaving 14 bases between them. From germline, CDR1 is SNHLY and CDR2 FYNNEI. Data came from immunoSEQ multiplex PCR; TCRdb stores just in-frame clones and leaves some out. The sample holds 200,000 or so clones, 80% to 85% seen once. This clonotype was sampled from a middle-aged man who had recovered from COVID-19. Sequenced input: PBMCs or T cells enriched from blood (not recorded which). This chain uses TRBV2 with TRBJ1-5; D remains ambiguous. The CDR3 here is CASESERGNQPQHF. CDR3 DNA: TGTGCCAGTGAATCTGAGAGGGGCAATCAGCCCCAGCATTTT. The full variable domain, with the rest looked up from reference TRBV2 and TRBJ1-5, is EPEVTQTPSHQVTQMGQEVILRCVPISNHLYFYWYRQILGQKVEFLVSFYNNEISEKSEIFDDQFSVERPDGSNFTLKIRSTKLEDSAMYFCASESERGNQPQHFGDGTRLSIL.